This passage covers 2 T cell receptor beta chains from one sample sequenced in a study of PD-L1 blockade in urothelial cancer. Here immunoSEQ multiplex PCR was the method, and the copy in TCRdb shows in-frame clones only, minus some. The data show about 38,000 clones, around four fifths seen once. Time point indicated: pretreatment peripheral blood. This specimen was PBMCs, taken around atezolizumab (anti-PD-L1) treatment. The source of these receptors is a man at least 80 years old with urothelial cancer.

The V call is TRBV27, the J call TRBJ2-7; 16 bases align to TRBD2. Germline V gives CDR1 MNHEY, CDR2 SMNVEV (reference sequence). The CDR3 loop spans 15 amino acids. Losses at the gene ends were 6 bases for V and 1 base for J; bases not matched to a gene: 0. DNA of the CDR3: TGTGCCAGCAGGGGACTAGCGGGAGGGTCCTACGAGCAGTACTTC. Protein: CASRGLAGGSYEQYF.

The chain employs TRBV7-9 and TRBJ2-7; perhaps TRBD1 as D (5 bases). The CDR3 consists of 17 residues. The germline V gene has CDR1 SEHNR and CDR2 FQNEAQ (reference sequence). The V end was cut by 1 base, the J end by 1 base, with 17 bases between. In nucleotides, the CDR3 is TGTGCCAGCAGCTTAGTACCTGGGCGTCAGGGTTCCTACGAGCAGTACTTC. It translates to CASSLVPGRQGSYEQYF.